This TCR beta chain originates from a study of blood T cell repertoires in COVID-19. The table came from immunoSEQ multiplex PCR; TCRdb's copy has only in-frame clones and leaves some out. The table lists under 300,000 clones, approximately 85% of them singletons. This clone was counted a single time. Deletions cut 0 bases from V and 1 base from J, with 12 bases between. This CDR3 has 16 residues. CDR1 is LGHNA and CDR2 is YSLEER in the germline V gene. V is TRBV4-3 and J is TRBJ1-1, with TRBD1 as a possible D gene (5 bases). This TCR came from a woman aged 25-40 years with acute or convalescent COVID-19. Specimen: peripheral blood. The DNA of the CDR3 is TGCGCCAGCAGCCAAGATCCAGGGTTCGGGAACACTGAAGCTTTCTTT. Encoded protein: CASSQDPGFGNTEAFF.